This T cell receptor beta chain was recorded in a study of shared clonotypes between healthy human individuals. The length of the CDR3 is 14 residues. V gave up 6 bases and J gave up 5 bases, with 14 bases separating them. Germline-derived CDR1 and CDR2 are KGHSH and LQKENI. In the original analysis: Filtering differed, since immunoSEQ gave only junction sequences and no quality scores. Sequenced by immunoSEQ multiplex PCR; TCRdb stores in-frame clones only, minus some. That table gives V, J and clone size, and the DNA gave D and trimming. The profile shows over 400,000 clones, approximately 82% of them singletons.

The specimen was PBMCs. V usage is TRBV18 and J usage is TRBJ2-1, with D perhaps matching TRBD1 or TRBD2 (7 bases each). The source is a woman aged 40-49 years in good health. Some clones in this sample may be carry-over from other donors' samples. CDR3: CASSRAGGDNEQFF. CDR3 in DNA: TGTGCCAGCTCTCGAGCAGGGGGGGACAATGAGCAGTTCTTC.